This entry features one TCR beta chain sequence. The protocol was immunoSEQ multiplex PCR, while the TCRdb copy is restricted to in-frame clones and leaves out a portion. The sample lists roughly 40,000 clones; roughly 88% were seen once. The source of the sample is a study of T cell changes during pregnancy in multiple sclerosis. This receptor was obtained from a female donor with multiple sclerosis, enrolled in a pregnancy study. Sample: CD8+ T cells from peripheral blood mononuclear cells, taken in the first trimester of pregnancy.

The CDR3 is CASSDPVQPNTGELFF. As DNA, the CDR3 is TGTGCCAGCAGTGACCCGGTACAGCCGAACACCGGGGAGCTGTTTTTT. The rearrangement joins TRBV25-1 to TRBJ2-2; D is ambiguous. This CDR3 is 16 amino acids long. V lost 3 bases, J lost 0 bases, and 11 bases lay in between. The germline V gene has CDR1 MGHDK and CDR2 SYGVNS.